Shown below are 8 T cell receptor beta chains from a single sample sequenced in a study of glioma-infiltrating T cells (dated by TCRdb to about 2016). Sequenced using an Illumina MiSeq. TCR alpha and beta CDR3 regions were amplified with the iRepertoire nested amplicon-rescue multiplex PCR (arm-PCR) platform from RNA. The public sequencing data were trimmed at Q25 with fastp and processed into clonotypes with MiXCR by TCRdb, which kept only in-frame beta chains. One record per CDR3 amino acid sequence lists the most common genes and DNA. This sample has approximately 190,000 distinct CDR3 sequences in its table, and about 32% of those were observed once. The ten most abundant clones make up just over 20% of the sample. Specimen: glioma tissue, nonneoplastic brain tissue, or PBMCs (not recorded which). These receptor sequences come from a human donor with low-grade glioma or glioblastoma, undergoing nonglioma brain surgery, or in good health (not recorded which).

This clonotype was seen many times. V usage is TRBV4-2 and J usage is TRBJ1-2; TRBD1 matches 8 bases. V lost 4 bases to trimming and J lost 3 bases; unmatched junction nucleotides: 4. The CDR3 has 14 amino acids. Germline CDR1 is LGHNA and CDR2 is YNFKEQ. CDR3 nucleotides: TGTGCCAGCAGCCTGATGACAGGGGACTATGGCTACACCTTC. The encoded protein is CASSLMTGDYGYTF.

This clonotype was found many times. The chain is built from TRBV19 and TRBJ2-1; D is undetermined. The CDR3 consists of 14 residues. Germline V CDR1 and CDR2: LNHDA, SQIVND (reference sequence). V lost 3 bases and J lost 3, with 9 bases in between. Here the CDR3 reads CASSIRANYNEQFF. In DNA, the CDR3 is TGTGCCAGTAGTATTCGGGCTAACTACAATGAGCAGTTCTTC. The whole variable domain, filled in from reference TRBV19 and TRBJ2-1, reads DGGITQSPKYLFRKEGQNVTLSCEQNLNHDAMYWYRQDPGQGLRLIYYSQIVNDFQKGDIAEGYSVSREKKESFPLTVTSAQKNPTAFYLCASSIRANYNEQFFGPGTRLTVL.

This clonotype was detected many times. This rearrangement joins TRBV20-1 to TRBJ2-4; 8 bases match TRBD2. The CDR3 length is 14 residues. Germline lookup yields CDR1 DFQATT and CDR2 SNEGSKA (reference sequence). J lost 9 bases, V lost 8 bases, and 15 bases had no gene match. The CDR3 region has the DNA TGCAGTTCAATTTCGGGGGGGTTTGGGACCATTCAGTACTTC. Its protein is CSSISGGFGTIQYF.

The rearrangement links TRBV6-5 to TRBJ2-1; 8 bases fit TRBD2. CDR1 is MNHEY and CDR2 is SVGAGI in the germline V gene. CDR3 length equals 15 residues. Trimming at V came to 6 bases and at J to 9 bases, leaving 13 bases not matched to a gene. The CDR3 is CASRGTRGTLAEQFF. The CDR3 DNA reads TGTGCCAGCAGGGGGACTAGAGGAACATTGGCTGAGCAGTTCTTC.

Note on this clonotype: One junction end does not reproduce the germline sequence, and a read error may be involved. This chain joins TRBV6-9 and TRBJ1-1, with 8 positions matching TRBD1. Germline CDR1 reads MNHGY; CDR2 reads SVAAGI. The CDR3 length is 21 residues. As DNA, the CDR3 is TGTGCCAGCAGTTCGACAGGGGTTTGGCCAAGCCCTCCTCCTATGAACACTGAAGCTCTCTTT. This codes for CASSSTGVWPSPPPMNTEALF.

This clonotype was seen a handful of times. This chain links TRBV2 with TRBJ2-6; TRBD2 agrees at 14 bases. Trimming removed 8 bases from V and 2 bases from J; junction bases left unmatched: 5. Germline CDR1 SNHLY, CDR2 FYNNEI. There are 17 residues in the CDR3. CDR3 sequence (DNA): TGTGCCAGCTTCCGACTAGCGGGAGGGCCTGGGGCCAACGTCCTGACTTTC. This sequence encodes CASFRLAGGPGANVLTF. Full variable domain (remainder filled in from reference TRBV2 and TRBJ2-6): EPEVTQTPSHQVTQMGQEVILRCVPISNHLYFYWYRQILGQKVEFLVSFYNNEISEKSEIFDDQFSVERPDGSNFTLKIRSTKLEDSAMYFCASFRLAGGPGANVLTFGAGSRLTVL.

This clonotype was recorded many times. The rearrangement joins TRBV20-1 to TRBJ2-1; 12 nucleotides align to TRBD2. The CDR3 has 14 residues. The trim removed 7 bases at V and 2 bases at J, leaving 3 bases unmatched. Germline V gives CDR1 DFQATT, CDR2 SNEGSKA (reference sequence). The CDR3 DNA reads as TGCAGTGGACTAGCGGGAGTACCCTACAATGAGCAGTTCTTC. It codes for CSGLAGVPYNEQFF.

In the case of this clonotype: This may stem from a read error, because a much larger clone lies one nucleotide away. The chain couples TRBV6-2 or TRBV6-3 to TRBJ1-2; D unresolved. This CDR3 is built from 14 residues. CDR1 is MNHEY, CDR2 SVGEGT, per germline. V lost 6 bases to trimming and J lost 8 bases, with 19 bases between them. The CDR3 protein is CASSFKGQGNGYTF. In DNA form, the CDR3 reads TGTGCCAGCAGCTTTAAGGGCCAAGGTAACGGCTACACCTTC.